This is a list of T cell receptor beta chains from one sample in a study of shared clonotypes between healthy human individuals. Assay used: immunoSEQ multiplex PCR; TCRdb lists only in-frame clones, some missing. The repertoire holds under 350,000 clones, with around 86% as singletons. The sample was memory CD8+ T cells sorted from blood. These receptors all stem from a man between 18 and 29 years old in good health. CDR3s include the opening cysteine and the closing phenylalanine or tryptophan. A D gene is named only where the DNA matches it firmly. Not all rows give a size; the values are once, few, many and, for expanded clones, a class.

j_call clone_size v_call d_call cdr3_aa cdr3_nt
TRBJ2-5 . TRBV9 . CASSPPTELLAPVYF TGTGCCAGCAGCCCCCCCACAGAATTATTAGCGCCAGTTTACTTC
TRBJ2-1 . TRBV7-9 . CASSPRDQDEQFF TGTGCCAGCAGCCCTCGGGATCAGGATGAGCAGTTCTTC
TRBJ2-2 . TRBV27 TRBD2 CASSLSQRGHTGELFF TGTGCCAGCAGTTTAAGTCAGCGGGGACACACCGGGGAGCTGTTTTTT
TRBJ2-1 . TRBV9 TRBD2 CASSVESSGGPYNEQFF TGTGCCAGCAGCGTAGAGTCTAGCGGGGGGCCATACAATGAGCAGTTCTTC
TRBJ2-3 . TRBV2 TRBD2 CASMLGGASTDTQYF TGTGCCAGCATGCTCGGGGGGGCCAGCACAGATACGCAGTATTTT
TRBJ2-1 . TRBV30 . CAWEPGSSYNEQFF TGTGCCTGGGAACCCGGGAGTTCCTACAATGAGCAGTTCTTC
TRBJ2-3 . TRBV6-6 TRBD1 CASSYPDRGGTDTQYF TGTGCCAGCAGTTACCCGGACAGGGGGGGCACAGATACGCAGTATTTT
TRBJ2-7 few TRBV2 TRBD1 CASSFQTGPTYEQYF TGTGCCAGCAGTTTCCAGACAGGGCCTACCTACGAGCAGTACTTC
TRBJ2-7 . TRBV28 . CASLEQGYEQYF TGTGCCAGCCTGGAGCAGGGCTACGAGCAGTACTTC
TRBJ2-7 . TRBV7-8 TRBD1 CASSYLGTGYEQYF TGTGCCAGCAGCTACCTAGGGACAGGGTACGAGCAGTACTTC
TRBJ2-7 . TRBV27 . CASSQRGQIYEQYF TGTGCCAGCAGCCAACGGGGCCAGATCTACGAGCAGTACTTC
TRBJ2-2 . TRBV5-1 TRBD1 CASSPRGRYGGELFF TGCGCCAGCAGCCCAAGGGGGCGGTACGGCGGGGAGCTGTTTTTT
TRBJ1-1 many TRBV5-6 . CASSFYGGVYMNTEAFF TGTGCCAGCAGCTTTTACGGGGGGGTTTACATGAACACTGAAGCTTTCTTT
TRBJ2-5 . TRBV7-2 . CASSLDGEETQYF TGTGCCAGCAGCCTAGACGGAGAAGAGACCCAGTACTTC
TRBJ2-7 . TRBV28 . CASSLSRPPGEQYF TGTGCCAGCAGTTTATCAAGACCCCCGGGCGAGCAGTACTTC
TRBJ2-1 . TRBV7-2 . CASSPESGNDNEQFF TGTGCCAGCAGCCCTGAATCAGGGAATGACAATGAGCAGTTCTTC
TRBJ2-7 . TRBV27 . CASRIQGPAYYEQYF TGTGCCAGCAGAATACAGGGACCAGCCTACTACGAGCAGTACTTC
TRBJ1-4 . TRBV4-1 . CASSQEGEKLFF TGCGCCAGCAGCCAAGAAGGAGAAAAACTGTTTTTT
TRBJ2-7 . TRBV27 . CASSQGSEQYF TGTGCCAGCAGCCAGGGCAGCGAGCAGTACTTC
TRBJ1-4 . TRBV7-2 . CASRKIGTHSNEKLFF TGTGCCAGCAGGAAGATCGGGACACACTCTAATGAAAAACTGTTTTTT
TRBJ2-7 . TRBV5-8 . CASSFPNYEQYF TGTGCCAGCAGCTTTCCGAACTACGAGCAGTACTTC
TRBJ1-5 . TRBV15 . CATRGGGAYNQPQHF TGTGCCACCAGGGGAGGGGGGGCTTACAATCAGCCCCAGCATTTT
TRBJ2-1 . TRBV12-5 TRBD2 CASGSDGRNEQFF TGTGCTAGTGGTTCCGACGGGAGGAATGAGCAGTTCTTC
TRBJ2-7 . TRBV4-3 . CASSQGASDYEQYF TGCGCCAGCAGCCAAGGTGCATCAGACTACGAGCAGTACTTC
TRBJ2-2 . TRBV6-6 . CASSIAVYTGELFF TGTGCCAGCAGCATAGCGGTCTACACCGGGGAGCTGTTTTTT
TRBJ2-3 many TRBV6-1 TRBD2 CASSEERGGTDTQYF TGTGCCAGCAGTGAAGAGCGGGGGGGCACAGATACGCAGTATTTT
TRBJ2-7 . TRBV5-1 TRBD2 CASSLGTSPEQYF TGCGCCAGCAGCCTGGGGACTAGCCCCGAGCAGTACTTC
TRBJ2-1 . TRBV13 . CASSPANHNEQFF TGTGCCAGCAGCCCAGCAAACCACAATGAGCAGTTCTTC
TRBJ1-4 once TRBV20-1 . CSSLGEKLFF TGCAGTTCCTTGGGGGAAAAACTGTTTTTT
TRBJ2-7 . TRBV4-1 TRBD1 CASSQRDRAYEQYF TGCGCCAGCAGCCAAAGGGACAGGGCCTACGAGCAGTACTTC
TRBJ1-6 . TRBV5-4 . CASSLDGYNSPLHF TGTGCCAGCAGCCTGGACGGATATAATTCACCCCTCCACTTT
TRBJ2-1 . TRBV28 TRBD2 CASTLAGPNYNEQFF TGTGCCAGCACTTTAGCGGGACCCAACTACAATGAGCAGTTCTTC
TRBJ2-4 . TRBV29-1 . CSVAPAAKNIQYF TGCAGCGTTGCCCCAGCGGCCAAAAACATTCAGTACTTC